This T cell receptor (beta chain) was identified in a study of shared clonotypes between healthy human individuals. This clone was counted a single time. What it binds is unknown. A CD45RA-negative memory subset and a CD45RA+ naive subset were separated from the CD4+ cells. The study, taken as a whole, reports: In this cohort, only blood was sampled, and tissue repertoires likely differ. Despite large depth, sorted-subset datasets appeared incompletely sequenced.

Germline values: CDR1 SGHNT, CDR2 YYREEE (reference sequence). Deletions cut 4 bases from V and 2 bases from J, with 5 bases between. The CDR3 runs 12 residues. The material for each subset, its genomic DNA, was split evenly across several immunoSEQ plates. The repertoire was sequenced with immunoSEQ multiplex PCR; TCRdb's copy has only in-frame clones and lacks some. The data contain around 1.6 million clones, 95% to 99% of them seen just once; the ten biggest clones take up about 0.42%. The TCR was taken from a man younger than 45 in good health. Sequencing input: naive CD4+ T cells sorted from blood. The subset: CD45RA+ positively selected. V gene TRBV5-4 combines with J gene TRBJ2-3; no clear D gene. The DNA for the CDR3 is TGTGCCAGCAGCACAGACACAGATACGCAGTATTTT. Encoded protein: CASSTDTDTQYF.